This record looks at one T cell receptor (beta chain) sequence and its context. Its antigen is unidentified. Sequence at one end of the junction differs from germline and may be a read error. The study drew donors from healthy Caucasian individuals in Russia aged roughly 6 to 90. Per-sample yields of isolated PBMCs were at least 6 million. This CDR3 comprises 13 residues. From germline, CDR1 is SGHTA and CDR2 FQGTGA. A second PCR, run for about 6 to 11 cycles, used a sample-barcoded 5' primer plus a J-beta primer mix. A single record per CDR3 protein comes from TCRdb applying MiXCR to the 5' RACE reads. The table has fewer than 2,000,000 distinct CDR3 sequences, approximately 39% seen once. This entry belongs to a study of blood T cells in healthy people across ages. General study points: Estimates drawn from one million T cells were deemed to understate diversity. Age advanced and TCR beta diversity per million T cells fell, roughly linearly.

This receptor was obtained from a human donor in good health. Sequenced input: blood. The gene calls are TRBV7-3 and TRBJ2-3; D may be TRBD1 (5 bases). The CDR3 sequence is CASSSQDTGTQYF. The CDR3 DNA sequence: TGTGCCAGCAGCTCACAAGACACAGGTACGCAGTATTTT.